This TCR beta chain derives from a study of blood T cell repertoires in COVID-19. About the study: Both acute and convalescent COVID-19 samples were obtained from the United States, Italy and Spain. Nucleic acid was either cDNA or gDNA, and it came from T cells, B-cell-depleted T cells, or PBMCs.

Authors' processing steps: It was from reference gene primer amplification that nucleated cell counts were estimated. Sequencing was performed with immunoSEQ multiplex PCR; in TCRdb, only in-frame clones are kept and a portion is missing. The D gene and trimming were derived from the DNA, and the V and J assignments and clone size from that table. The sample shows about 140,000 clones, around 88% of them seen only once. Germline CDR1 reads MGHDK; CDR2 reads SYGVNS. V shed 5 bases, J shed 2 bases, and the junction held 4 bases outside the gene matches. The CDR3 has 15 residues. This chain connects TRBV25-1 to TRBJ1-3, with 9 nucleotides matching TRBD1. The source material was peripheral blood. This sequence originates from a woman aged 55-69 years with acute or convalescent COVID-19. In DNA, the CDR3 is TGTGCCAGCAGTCGACAGGGGGGTGCTGGAAACACCATATATTTT. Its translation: CASSRQGGAGNTIYF.